The rows below give T cell receptor beta chains drawn from one sample of a study of T-cell reconstitution after alpha-beta-depleted transplantation in children. TCRdb re-derived calls from the PCR reads in MiXCR, one entry per CDR3 protein. The profile shows approximately 650,000 distinct CDR3 sequences, about an eighth of them singletons. The sample was PBMCs, taken before TCRalphabeta/CD19-depleted stem cell transplant. The receptors come from a girl aged 2 to 9 with congenital amegakaryocytic thrombocytopenia, due to receive a stem cell transplant. The CDR3 runs from the conserved cysteine through the conserved F or W. A D gene is named only where the DNA matches it firmly. Clone size is given for some rows only: seen once, a few or many times, or a class if the clone is expanded.

cdr3_aa: CASSLGAGYGYTF
cdr3_nt: TGTGCCAGCAGTTTGGGTGCGGGCTATGGCTACACCTTC
clone_size: many
d_call: -
j_call: TRBJ1-2
v_call: TRBV12-3/TRBV12-4

cdr3_aa: CSADRIWGAWEPDGSTEAFF
cdr3_nt: TGCAGTGCCGACCGGATATGGGGCGCCTGGGAACCGGATGGGAGCACTGAAGCTTTCTTT
clone_size: many
d_call: -
j_call: TRBJ1-1
v_call: TRBV20-1

cdr3_aa: CASSLYREGDTEAFF
cdr3_nt: TGTGCCAGCAGCCTCTACAGGGAGGGGGACACTGAAGCTTTCTTT
clone_size: few
d_call: -
j_call: TRBJ1-1
v_call: TRBV7-9

cdr3_aa: CASSRGLLQETQYF
cdr3_nt: TGTGCCAGCAGCCGAGGACTACTTCAAGAGACCCAGTACTTC
clone_size: many
d_call: -
j_call: TRBJ2-5
v_call: TRBV14

cdr3_aa: CASSEESASTDTQYF
cdr3_nt: TGTGCCAGCAGTGAGGAGTCAGCTAGCACAGATACGCAGTATTTT
clone_size: -
d_call: -
j_call: TRBJ2-3
v_call: TRBV2

cdr3_aa: CSAIEGASYNEQFF
cdr3_nt: TGCAGCGCGATTGAGGGGGCTTCCTACAATGAGCAGTTCTTC
clone_size: many
d_call: TRBD1
j_call: TRBJ2-1
v_call: TRBV29-1

cdr3_aa: CSARDKVGGSITGELFF
cdr3_nt: TGCAGTGCTAGAGATAAGGTGGGCGGGAGCATCACCGGGGAGCTGTTTTTT
clone_size: -
d_call: TRBD2
j_call: TRBJ2-2
v_call: TRBV20-1

cdr3_aa: CASSWGNTGELFF
cdr3_nt: TGTGCCAGCAGTTGGGGGAACACCGGGGAGCTGTTTTTT
clone_size: many
d_call: -
j_call: TRBJ2-2
v_call: TRBV7-3

cdr3_aa: CASSEQTFSSPQNIQYF
cdr3_nt: TGCGCCAGCAGTGAGCAGACGTTTTCCAGCCCCCAAAACATTCAGTACTTC
clone_size: -
d_call: -
j_call: TRBJ2-4
v_call: TRBV10-1

cdr3_aa: CASSNQSPNEQFF
cdr3_nt: TGTGCCAGCAGTAACCAAAGCCCCAATGAGCAGTTCTTC
clone_size: -
d_call: -
j_call: TRBJ2-1
v_call: TRBV28

cdr3_aa: CASSLVRTTSNTGELFF
cdr3_nt: TGTGCCAGCAGCTTGGTCAGGACTACATCGAACACCGGGGAGCTGTTTTTT
clone_size: -
d_call: -
j_call: TRBJ2-2
v_call: TRBV7-2

cdr3_aa: CASSLDRPSGVVYEQYF
cdr3_nt: TGCGCCAGCAGCTTAGACAGGCCTAGCGGGGTTGTCTACGAGCAGTACTTC
clone_size: few
d_call: TRBD2
j_call: TRBJ2-7
v_call: TRBV4-1

cdr3_aa: CSKLAGEFTDTQYF
cdr3_nt: TGCAGTAAACTAGCGGGAGAATTCACAGATACGCAGTATTTT
clone_size: many
d_call: TRBD2
j_call: TRBJ2-3
v_call: TRBV20-1

cdr3_aa: CASSQDAGYNEQFF
cdr3_nt: TGTGCCAGCAGCCAAGATGCGGGATACAATGAGCAGTTCTTC
clone_size: few
d_call: -
j_call: TRBJ2-1
v_call: TRBV3-1

cdr3_aa: CAINVWAGDNYGYTF
cdr3_nt: TGTGCCATCAATGTCTGGGCAGGGGATAACTATGGCTACACCTTC
clone_size: many
d_call: -
j_call: TRBJ1-2
v_call: TRBV10-3

cdr3_aa: CATSDQPPGAGDEQFF
cdr3_nt: TGTGCCACCAGTGATCAACCTCCGGGGGCTGGGGATGAGCAGTTCTTC
clone_size: many
d_call: -
j_call: TRBJ2-1
v_call: TRBV24-1

cdr3_aa: CASSLPGRDEQYF
cdr3_nt: TGTGCCAGCAGCCTACCCGGGAGGGACGAGCAGTACTTC
clone_size: few
d_call: TRBD2
j_call: TRBJ2-7
v_call: TRBV7-2

cdr3_aa: CASSEGQGIDYGYTF
cdr3_nt: TGTGCCAGCAGTGAAGGTCAGGGGATAGACTATGGCTACACCTTC
clone_size: -
d_call: -
j_call: TRBJ1-2
v_call: TRBV25-1

cdr3_aa: CSAGNLLGDPTYEQYF
cdr3_nt: TGCAGTGCTGGAAACTTGTTGGGGGACCCCACCTACGAGCAGTACTTC
clone_size: few
d_call: -
j_call: TRBJ2-7
v_call: TRBV20-1

cdr3_aa: CAWSVLDRGPHTGELFF
cdr3_nt: TGTGCCTGGAGTGTACTGGACAGGGGTCCCCACACCGGGGAGCTGTTTTTT
clone_size: -
d_call: TRBD1
j_call: TRBJ2-2
v_call: TRBV30

cdr3_aa: CAISEFSGRTDTQYF
cdr3_nt: TGTGCCATCAGTGAGTTTAGCGGGAGGACAGATACGCAGTATTTT
clone_size: few
d_call: TRBD2
j_call: TRBJ2-3
v_call: TRBV10-3